A selection of T cell receptor beta chains follows, all from one sample in a study of shared clonotypes between healthy human individuals. Generated by immunoSEQ multiplex PCR, the TCRdb table keeps only in-frame clones and is missing some. The sample includes about 1.1 million clones, approximately 78% of them seen just once. The sample taken for sequencing was memory CD4+ T cells from PBMCs. These receptors all come from a man between 18 and 29 years old in good health. Some clones in this sample may be carry-over from other donors' samples. CDR3s include the opening cysteine and the closing phenylalanine or tryptophan. The D gene is left open where the match is weak. Some rows have no size entry. The others give once, few or many, or a class for an expanded clone.

>NA|TRBV7-2|TRBJ1-1|NA
CASSLVREAFF
TGTGCCAGCAGCTTAGTAAGGGAAGCTTTCTTT
>NA|TRBV9|TRBJ1-1|NA
CASSYQRDTEAFF
TGTGCCAGCAGCTACCAGAGGGACACTGAAGCTTTCTTT
>TRBD1|TRBV10-1|TRBJ2-7|NA
CASGEHQDRGCSYEQYF
TGCGCCAGCGGAGAACACCAGGACAGGGGGTGCTCCTACGAGCAGTACTTC
>TRBD1|TRBV4-1|TRBJ1-2|NA
CASSQEATGAGYTF
TGCGCCAGCAGCCAAGAAGCGACAGGGGCTGGCTACACCTTC
>NA|TRBV2|TRBJ1-5|NA
CASKVEGIGYQPQHF
TGTGCCAGCAAAGTCGAGGGGATTGGGTATCAGCCCCAGCATTTT
>TRBD1|TRBV7-3|TRBJ1-6|NA
CASSQLTGVVSPLHF
TGTGCCAGCAGCCAACTAACAGGGGTTGTTTCACCCCTCCACTTT
>TRBD2|TRBV4-3|TRBJ2-1|few
CASSQTSGTYNEQFF
TGCGCCAGCAGCCAAACTAGCGGGACCTACAATGAGCAGTTCTTC
>TRBD2|TRBV28|TRBJ2-1|NA
CASSPWTSGILSYNEQFF
TGTGCCAGCAGTCCTTGGACTAGCGGGATTTTGTCCTACAATGAGCAGTTCTTC
>TRBD2|TRBV18|TRBJ2-3|few
CASSPPRGGEGRDTQYF
TGTGCCAGCTCACCCCCACGTGGGGGGGAGGGCCGAGATACGCAGTATTTT
>TRBD1|TRBV2|TRBJ1-1|NA
CASRRTGGEAEAFF
TGTGCCAGCAGGAGAACAGGGGGCGAAGCTGAAGCTTTCTTT
>NA|TRBV6-1|TRBJ1-4|NA
CASSEPGGWTNEKLFF
TGTGCCAGCAGTGAGCCCGGGGGTTGGACTAATGAAAAACTGTTTTTT
>TRBD1|TRBV18|TRBJ2-5|NA
CASTRGRRETQYF
TGTGCCAGCACCAGGGGGCGCCGGGAGACCCAGTACTTC
>NA|TRBV28|TRBJ2-2|NA
CASSSINRDRTGELFF
TGTGCCAGCAGTTCAATTAACAGGGATAGGACCGGGGAGCTGTTTTTT
>NA|TRBV9|TRBJ2-3|NA
CASSVEAGAIYTDTQYF
TGTGCCAGCAGCGTAGAGGCAGGGGCGATTTACACAGATACGCAGTATTTT
>TRBD1|TRBV18|TRBJ2-4|NA
CASSPDRGLAKNIQYF
TGTGCCAGCTCACCAGACAGGGGTCTAGCCAAAAACATTCAGTACTTC
>NA|TRBV5-1|TRBJ2-7|NA
CASSLSPAAGDLEQYF
TGCGCCAGCAGTCTCTCCCCGGCCGCAGGGGACCTCGAGCAGTACTTC
>NA|TRBV28|TRBJ1-2|NA
CASSTPLGADYGYTF
TGTGCCAGCAGTACCCCCCTGGGGGCGGACTATGGCTACACCTTC
>NA|TRBV28|TRBJ1-5|NA
CASSWGSVNSNQPQHF
TGTGCCAGCAGTTGGGGCTCCGTTAATAGCAATCAGCCCCAGCATTTT
>TRBD1|TRBV25-1|TRBJ1-4|NA
CASTRTGREKLFF
TGTGCCAGCACACGGACAGGGAGGGAAAAACTGTTTTTT
>NA|TRBV28|TRBJ1-3|NA
CASSPGSGNTIYF
TGTGCCAGCAGTCCTGGCTCTGGAAACACCATATATTTT
>TRBD2|TRBV5-4|TRBJ2-3|NA
CASSGGTSPPDTQYF
TGTGCCAGCAGCGGAGGGACTAGCCCTCCAGATACGCAGTATTTT
>NA|TRBV19|TRBJ1-5|many
CASSIQEQPQHF
TGTGCCAGTAGTATACAAGAACAGCCCCAGCATTTT